A selection of T cell receptor beta chains follows, all from one sample in a study of shared clonotypes between healthy human individuals. Data came from immunoSEQ multiplex PCR; TCRdb stores just in-frame clones and leaves some out. There are some 2 million clones in the sample; about 95% occur only once, and less than 1.5% lies in the top ten. The sequencing sample was made of naive CD8+ T cells sorted from blood. These receptors came from a young man in good health. Each CDR3 is given with its conserved first and last residue. The order of the fields is V gene, clone size, J gene, D gene, CDR3 DNA, CDR3 protein. A D gene is named only where the DNA matches it firmly. A row's size may be missing; if present it is once, few, many or a size class.

V: TRBV6-5; size: -; J: TRBJ1-1; D: -; DNA: TGTGCCAGCAGTTACTCGGCCTCCGAGGGGACTGAAGCTTTCTTT; CDR3: CASSYSASEGTEAFF
V: TRBV27; size: few; J: TRBJ1-6; D: -; DNA: TGTGCCAGCAGTTTCGGGTCTAATAATTCACCCCTCCACTTT; CDR3: CASSFGSNNSPLHF
V: TRBV11-2; size: once; J: TRBJ1-1; D: -; DNA: TGTGCCAGCAGCGTACCTTGGGAGGGCTCCACTGAAGCTTTCTTT; CDR3: CASSVPWEGSTEAFF
V: TRBV29-1; size: once; J: TRBJ1-2; D: TRBD1; DNA: TGCAGCCCCTACGGACCGGGACAGGGGGTGTGGGTTGCGACCTTC; CDR3: CSPYGPGQGVWVATF
V: TRBV27; size: -; J: TRBJ1-4; D: -; DNA: TGTGCCAGCACCCAATCGGGGGGCGGTCTAGGAAGTGAAAAACTGTTTTTT; CDR3: CASTQSGGGLGSEKLFF
V: TRBV7-3; size: -; J: TRBJ2-3; D: -; DNA: TGTGCCAGCAGCTTAAACGGAATAGATACGCAGTATTTT; CDR3: CASSLNGIDTQYF
V: TRBV28; size: once; J: TRBJ1-2; D: -; DNA: TGTGCCAGCAGACTCTCCCGGGACTATGGCTACACCTTC; CDR3: CASRLSRDYGYTF
V: TRBV5-1; size: -; J: TRBJ2-7; D: -; DNA: TGCGCCAGCAGCTTGGTGCAGGGGCAAGTCCACGAGCAGTACTTC; CDR3: CASSLVQGQVHEQYF
V: TRBV27; size: few; J: TRBJ1-2; D: -; DNA: TGTGCCAGCAGTTTATCGCGTGAGAACTATGGCTACACCTTC; CDR3: CASSLSRENYGYTF
V: TRBV28; size: -; J: TRBJ2-5; D: -; DNA: TGTGCCAGCACCCTAACAGGGCAGGCAGAGACCCAGTACTTC; CDR3: CASTLTGQAETQYF